The following is a T cell receptor (beta chain) sequence with its context. This entry is derived from a study of blood T cell repertoires in COVID-19. About the study: The cDNA or gDNA used as material had been derived from T cells, B-cell-depleted T cells, or PBMCs.

Germline assignment: CDR1 KGHSH and CDR2 LQKENI. The CDR3 is 15 residues long. The junction had 6 bases not matched to a gene; V was cut back by 4 bases and J by 1 base. The repertoire was sequenced with immunoSEQ multiplex PCR; TCRdb's copy has only in-frame clones and lacks some. The table shows 60,000 to 70,000 clones, with 80% to 85% occurring only once. Sample: peripheral blood. This receptor was identified in an older woman with acute or convalescent COVID-19. The V and J genes are TRBV18 and TRBJ1-1; 7 bases map to TRBD1. CDR3 bases: TGTGCCAGCTCACTGACTGGGACAGAGAACACTGAAGCTTTCTTT. Protein: CASSLTGTENTEAFF.